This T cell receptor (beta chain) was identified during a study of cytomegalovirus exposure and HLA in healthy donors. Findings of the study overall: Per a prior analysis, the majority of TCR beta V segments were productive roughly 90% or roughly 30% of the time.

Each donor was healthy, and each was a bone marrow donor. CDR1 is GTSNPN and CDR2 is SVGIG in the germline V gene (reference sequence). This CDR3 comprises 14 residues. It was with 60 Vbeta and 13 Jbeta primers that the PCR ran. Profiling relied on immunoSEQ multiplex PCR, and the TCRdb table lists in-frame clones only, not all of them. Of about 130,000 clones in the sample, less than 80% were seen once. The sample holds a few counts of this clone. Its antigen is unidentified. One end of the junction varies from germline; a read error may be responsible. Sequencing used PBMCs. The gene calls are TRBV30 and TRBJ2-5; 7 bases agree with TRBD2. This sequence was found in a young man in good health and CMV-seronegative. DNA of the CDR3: TGTGCCTGGAGGGAAAGCGGGGCTCAAGAGGCCCAGTACTTC. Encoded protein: CAWRESGAQEAQYF.